The subject of this entry is one T cell receptor beta chain. Antigen: not known. The CDR3 has 13 amino acids. V dropped 0 bases and J dropped 9 bases, with 13 bases sitting between them. Germline assignment: CDR1 GTSNPN and CDR2 SVGIG (reference sequence). The record originates from a study of cytomegalovirus exposure and HLA in healthy donors. As for the study in general: About 85 million unique TCR sequences came from HLA-typed donors in an early release. Assignment to the Caucasian-associated ancestry cluster applied to less than 85% of the roughly 400 genotyped donors.

Amplification used 60 Vbeta primers and 13 Jbeta primers. Sequenced by immunoSEQ multiplex PCR; TCRdb stores in-frame clones only, minus some. The sample carries around 130,000 clones, 84% recorded once. General study findings and limits: Analyzed later, association rates of TCRs varied across HLA loci, with DRB1 most and HLA-C fewest. Immune exposure information comprised only CMV serostatus.

The chain recombines TRBV30 with TRBJ2-3; no clear D. Material for sequencing was PBMCs. The receptor was isolated from a man in his forties or fifties in good health and CMV-seronegative. This CDR3 is CAWSVGGGETQYF. CDR3 coding DNA: TGTGCCTGGAGTGTAGGCGGTGGAGAGACGCAGTATTTT.